Sequencing of this T cell receptor (beta chain) was carried out in a study of CXCR3-negative and CXCR3-positive naive CD8 T cells (dated by TCRdb to 2018 to 2020). Study-level background: In total, roughly 130 million TRB reads were obtained, corresponding to roughly 1.5 +/- 0.3 million reads per library. The diversity and physicochemical repertoire analyses included more than ten donors pooled from two independent experiments. For the TRBV-TRBJ cluster analysis, the naive subsets came from 5 donors, while the memory cells came from 3 donors. Broader findings and caveats from the paper: Repertoire diversity was comparably high in both naive subsets but much lower in memory CD8+ T cells. TRB CDR3s from CXCR3-positive naive cells showed higher hydrophobicity (lower Kidera factor 4), lower energy, and higher strength and volume indices than CXCR3-negative naive cells. Within the same donor, TRBV-TRBJ usage looked similar between naive CXCR3-negative and CXCR3-positive cells, but memory cells had distinct patterns. Because surface CD5, which has been linked to self-reactivity in mice, was comparable between naive subsets, TCR interaction strength was also inferred from TRB CDR3 physicochemical properties. Because CXCR3 expression was partially decreased after cryopreservation, freshly isolated PBMCs were used for most assays.

Looking up the germline V gene yields CDR1 SGHRS and CDR2 YFSETQ. The CDR3 sequence holds 15 residues, the cysteine and phenylalanine included. No DNA is recorded. Sequencing was carried out with a NextSeq 550. The Human TCR Profiling Kit (MiLaboratory) was used to make UMI-labeled 5' RACE TRB cDNA libraries. cDNA synthesis used the entire amount of extracted RNA, and PCR amplification then used the entire amount of cDNA produced. Libraries were prepared in parallel using an identical number of PCR cycles. As for the authors' bioinformatics: With a minimum of two reads required per UMI, MIGEC and MiXCR pulled out about 52,000 +/- 9,100 unique UMI-labeled TRB cDNA molecules from each library. On average, about 40,000 +/- 10,000 functional in-frame TRB CDR3 nucleotide clonotypes lacking stop codons were found per library. After downsampling to 5000 UMI-labeled TRB molecules per sample, diversity metrics such as normalized Shannon-Wiener and Chao1 were calculated in VDJtools. Clonotype-size-weighted physicochemical properties of the central five CDR3 residues (interaction energy, strength, volume and Kidera factor 4) were computed in VDJtools. The reads, reprocessed by TCRdb, yield one row per CDR3 protein sequence and no DNA. The V and J calls here are based on TCRdb, not the publication. The data table for this sample lists some 68,000 distinct CDR3 sequences. Of the sample, around 5% falls within the top ten clones.

On this clonotype itself: The clone's antigen remains unknown.

Each CD8+ T cell subset was flow-sorted in triplicate, with roughly 300,000 cells per subset placed directly into RLT lysis buffer. Naive CD8+ T cells were defined stringently as CD45RO-CCR7+CD27+CD95- to exclude memory contaminants. Using standard density gradient centrifugation, peripheral blood mononuclear cells were isolated from buffy coats. Naive CXCR3-negative and CXCR3-positive CD8+ T cells were flow-sorted using a FACSAria III. Total RNA was extracted from sorted cells with an RNeasy Mini Kit. The material sequenced was naive CXCR3+ CD8+ T cells from blood. The sample's cell subset or site, from its label and the paper: CD45RO-CCR7+CD27+CD95- naive CD8+ T cells expressing CXCR3 (TNR3+). The rearranged chain carries TRBV5-1 and TRBJ2-7. This receptor was taken from a human donor in good health. Some clones in this sample may be carry-over from other donors' samples. The CDR3 here reads CASSLVSDLSYEQYF.